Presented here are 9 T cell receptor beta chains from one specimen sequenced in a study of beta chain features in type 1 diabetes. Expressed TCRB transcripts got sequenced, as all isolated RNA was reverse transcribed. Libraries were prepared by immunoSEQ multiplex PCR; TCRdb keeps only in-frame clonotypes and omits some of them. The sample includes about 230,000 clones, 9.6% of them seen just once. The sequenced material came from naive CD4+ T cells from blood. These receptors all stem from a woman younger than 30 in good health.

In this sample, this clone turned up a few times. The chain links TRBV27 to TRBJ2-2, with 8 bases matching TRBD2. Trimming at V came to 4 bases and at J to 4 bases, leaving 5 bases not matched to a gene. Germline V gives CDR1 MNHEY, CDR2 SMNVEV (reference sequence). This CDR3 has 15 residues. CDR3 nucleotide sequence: TGTGCCAGCAGTTGGGCGGGAGGAGGCACCGGGGAGCTGTTTTTT. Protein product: CASSWAGGGTGELFF.

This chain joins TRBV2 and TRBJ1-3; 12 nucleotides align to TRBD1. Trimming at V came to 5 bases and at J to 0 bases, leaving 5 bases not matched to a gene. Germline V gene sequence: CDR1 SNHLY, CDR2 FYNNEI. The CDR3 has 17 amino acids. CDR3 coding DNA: TGTGCCAGCAGTCTGGGACAGGGGGCGGCCTCTGGAAACACCATATATTTT. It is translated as CASSLGQGAASGNTIYF. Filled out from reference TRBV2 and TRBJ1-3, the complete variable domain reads EPEVTQTPSHQVTQMGQEVILRCVPISNHLYFYWYRQILGQKVEFLVSFYNNEISEKSEIFDDQFSVERPDGSNFTLKIRSTKLEDSAMYFCASSLGQGAASGNTIYFGEGSWLTVV.

The CDR3, as DNA: TGTGCCAGCAGCTTCGACGGAGGAAGGGCTGAAGCTTTCTTT. Encoded protein: CASSFDGGRAEAFF. This chain joins TRBV9 and TRBJ1-1; D is ambiguous. Trimming pared 4 bases from V and 6 bases from J, leaving 16 bases between. CDR1 SGDLS and CDR2 YYNGEE come from the germline V gene. CDR3 length: 14 residues.

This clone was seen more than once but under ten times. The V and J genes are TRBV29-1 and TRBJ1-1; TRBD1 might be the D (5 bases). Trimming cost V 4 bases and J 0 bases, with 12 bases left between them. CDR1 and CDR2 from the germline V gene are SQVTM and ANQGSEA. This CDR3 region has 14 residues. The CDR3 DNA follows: TGCAGCGTTGTTTTAGGGGCGGTGAACACTGAAGCTTTCTTT. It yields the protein CSVVLGAVNTEAFF.

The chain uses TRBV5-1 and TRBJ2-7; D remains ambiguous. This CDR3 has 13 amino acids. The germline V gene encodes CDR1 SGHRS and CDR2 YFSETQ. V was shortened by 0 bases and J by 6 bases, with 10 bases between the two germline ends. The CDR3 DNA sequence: TGCGCCAGCAGCTTGGAACCTTCCGGCGAGCAGTACTTC. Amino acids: CASSLEPSGEQYF.

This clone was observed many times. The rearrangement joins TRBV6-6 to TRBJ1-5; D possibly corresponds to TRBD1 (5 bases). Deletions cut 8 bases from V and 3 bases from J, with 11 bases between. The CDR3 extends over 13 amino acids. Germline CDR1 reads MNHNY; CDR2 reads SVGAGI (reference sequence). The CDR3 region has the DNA TGTGCCAGCGGTCCCAGGGACAATCAGCCCCAGCATTTT. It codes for CASGPRDNQPQHF.

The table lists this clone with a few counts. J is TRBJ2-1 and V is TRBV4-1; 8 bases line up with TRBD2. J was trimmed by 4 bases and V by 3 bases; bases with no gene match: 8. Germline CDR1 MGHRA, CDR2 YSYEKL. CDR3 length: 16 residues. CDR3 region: CASSQPGTRVYNEQFF. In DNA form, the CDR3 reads TGCGCCAGCAGCCAGCCCGGGACTAGGGTTTACAATGAGCAGTTCTTC.

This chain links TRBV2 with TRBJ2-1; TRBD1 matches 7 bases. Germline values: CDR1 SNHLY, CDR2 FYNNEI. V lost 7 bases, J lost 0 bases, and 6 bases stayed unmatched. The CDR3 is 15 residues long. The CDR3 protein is CASKKTGSSYNEQFF. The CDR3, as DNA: TGTGCCAGCAAGAAGACAGGGAGCTCCTACAATGAGCAGTTCTTC.

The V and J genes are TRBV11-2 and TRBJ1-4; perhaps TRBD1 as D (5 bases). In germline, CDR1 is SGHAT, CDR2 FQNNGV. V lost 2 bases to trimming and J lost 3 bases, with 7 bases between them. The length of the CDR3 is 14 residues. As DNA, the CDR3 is TGTGCCAGCAGCTTAACGGGGGCTAATGAAAAACTGTTTTTT. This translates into CASSLTGANEKLFF.